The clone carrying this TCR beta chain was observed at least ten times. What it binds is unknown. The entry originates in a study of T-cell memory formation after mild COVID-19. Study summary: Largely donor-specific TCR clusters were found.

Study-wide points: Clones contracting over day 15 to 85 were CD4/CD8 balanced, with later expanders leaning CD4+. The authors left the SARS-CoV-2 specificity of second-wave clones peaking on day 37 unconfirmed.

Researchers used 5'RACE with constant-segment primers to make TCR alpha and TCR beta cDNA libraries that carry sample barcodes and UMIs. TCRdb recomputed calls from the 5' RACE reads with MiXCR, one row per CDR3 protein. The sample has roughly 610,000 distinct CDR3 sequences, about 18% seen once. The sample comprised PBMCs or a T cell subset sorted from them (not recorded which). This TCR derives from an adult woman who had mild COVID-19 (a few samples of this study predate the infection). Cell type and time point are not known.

CDR3 residues: CSGLTGRETQYF. The CDR3 DNA follows: TGCAGCGGCCTGACAGGGCGGGAGACCCAGTACTTC. This chain connects TRBV29-1 to TRBJ2-5; TRBD1 aligns across 7 bases. Trimming removed 7 bases from V and 5 bases from J; junction bases left unmatched: 7. The CDR3 runs 12 residues. Per the germline V gene, CDR1 is SQVTM and CDR2 is ANQGSEA.